The 10 T cell receptor beta chains below were found in one sample sequenced in a study of T cells in Graves' hyperthyroidism and ophthalmopathy. The TCR beta CDR3 regions underwent amplification using RNA transcripts as the source. First-round RT-PCR with HTBI primers amplified the TCR CDR3 region. Using its own MiXCR run on the multiplex PCR reads, TCRdb lists one record per CDR3 protein. The repertoire holds about 640,000 distinct CDR3 sequences, with roughly 20% as singletons. Input material: blood. The receptors here all came from a man aged 30-40 years with Graves' ophthalmopathy.

The rearrangement links TRBV7-6 to TRBJ2-1; 7 nucleotides line up with TRBD2. CDR1 is SGHVS and CDR2 is FNYEAQ in the germline V gene. After removal of 3 bases from V and 7 bases from J, the junction contained 15 bases not matched to a gene. The CDR3 contains 17 residues. CDR3 region: CASSLRPPTSGRNEQFF. In nucleotides, the CDR3 is TGTGCCAGCAGCTTGCGACCACCAACCTCCGGGAGGAATGAGCAGTTCTTC.

This rearrangement joins TRBV19 to TRBJ1-1; 7 bases map to TRBD1. The CDR3 has 15 residues. Germline V gives CDR1 LNHDA, CDR2 SQIVND (reference sequence). V lost 0 bases, J lost 6 bases, and 7 bases stayed unmatched. CDR3 nucleotide sequence: TGTGCCAGTAGTATAGATCCGGAGGGGGCTGCTGAAGCTTTCTTT. This codes for CASSIDPEGAAEAFF.

The rearrangement joins TRBV2 to TRBJ2-7; D might be TRBD1 (6 bases). Trimming took off 5 bases at V and 0 bases at J, with 17 bases between the two ends. This CDR3 contains 16 residues. Germline CDR1 reads SNHLY; CDR2 reads FYNNEI. CDR3 residues: CASSPRQATSSYEQYF. CDR3 DNA: TGTGCCAGCAGTCCGCGACAGGCCACCAGCTCCTACGAGCAGTACTTC. The full variable domain, with the rest looked up from reference TRBV2 and TRBJ2-7, is EPEVTQTPSHQVTQMGQEVILRCVPISNHLYFYWYRQILGQKVEFLVSFYNNEISEKSEIFDDQFSVERPDGSNFTLKIRSTKLEDSAMYFCASSPRQATSSYEQYFGPGTRLTVT.

The chain is built from TRBV10-3 and TRBJ1-1; D possibly corresponds to TRBD1 (6 bases). The CDR3 runs 13 residues. Germline lookup yields CDR1 ENHRY and CDR2 SYGVKD. Trimming stripped 3 bases from V and 11 bases from J, with 16 bases between. CDR3 DNA sequence: TGTGCCATCAGTGAAGGGGGGGATGTAGCGGCTTTCTTT. Its protein is CAISEGGDVAAFF.

This clonotype has at least ten counts. The rearrangement uses TRBV3-1 and TRBJ2-1; 8 nucleotides align to TRBD2. CDR1 is LGHDT, CDR2 YNNKEL, per germline (reference sequence). Losses at the gene ends were 4 bases for V and 4 bases for J; bases not matched to a gene: 9. There are 16 residues in the CDR3. The DNA of the CDR3 is TGTGCCAGCAGCCCCGACAGCGGGAGCCGGTACAATGAGCAGTTCTTC. It codes for CASSPDSGSRYNEQFF.

A note on this clonotype: A much larger clone sits a single nucleotide away, making a read error possible. The chain has TRBV7-3 and TRBJ1-1, with D hard to call. The CDR3 is 20 residues long. V gave up 5 bases and J gave up 0 bases, with 28 bases separating them. The germline gives CDR1 SGHTA, CDR2 FQGTGA. This chain's CDR3 is CASSPTNPDEGGRMNTEAFF. The CDR3 nucleotides read TGTGCCAGCAGCCCCACTAACCCTGATGAGGGTGGGAGGATGAACACTGAAGCTTTCTTT.

The chain links TRBV9 to TRBJ1-4; no clear D. The CDR3 sequence is 14 residues long. Trimming shortened V by 1 base and J by 8 bases, and 12 bases separated the two germline ends. The germline CDR1 and CDR2 sequences are SGDLS and YYNGEE. The CDR3 coding sequence is TGTGCCAGCAGCGTATCGGGATCACAGGAAAAACTGTTTTTT. This sequence encodes CASSVSGSQEKLFF.

V gene TRBV29-1 combines with J gene TRBJ1-1; D unresolved. This CDR3 has 11 amino acids. The V end was cut by 7 bases, the J end by 3 bases, with 9 bases between. Per the germline V gene, CDR1 is SQVTM and CDR2 is ANQGSEA. The CDR3 sequence: CSAGEDTEAFF. The CDR3 DNA follows: TGCAGCGCCGGTGAGGACACTGAAGCTTTCTTT.

As to this clonotype: A much larger clone differs from this one at a single base, so this may be a read error. This chain uses TRBV19 with TRBJ2-1; D perhaps matches TRBD2 (6 bases). Looked up from germline, CDR1 is LNHDA and CDR2 is SQIVND (reference sequence). CDR3 length: 15 residues. DNA for the CDR3: TGTGCCAGTAGTTCCCACGGGAGCTCCTGCAATGAGCAGTTCTTC. Translation gives CASSSHGSSCNEQFF.

This clonotype is a singleton in its sample. The chain combines TRBV20-1 with TRBJ2-7; no clear D gene. Trimming pared 1 base from V and 2 bases from J, leaving 9 bases between. This CDR3 spans 13 amino acids. The germline gives CDR1 DFQATT, CDR2 SNEGSKA (reference sequence). This CDR3 is CSARALSTYEQYF. In nucleotides, the CDR3 is TGCAGTGCTAGAGCTCTGTCCACCTACGAGCAGTACTTC.